Shown below are 22 T cell receptor beta chains from a single sample sequenced in a study of T cell repertoires in cytomegalovirus infection. No cognate antigen is known for these TCRs. TCRdb ran MiXCR on the reads and lists one entry per CDR3 protein. Altogether approximately 74,000 distinct CDR3 sequences are present, 35% to 45% being singletons, with the ten largest covering approximately 95%. Sequenced here: CD8+ T cells from cultured PBMCs, sampled from culture after CMV antigen stimulation. All receptors derive from a human donor in good health (CMV status not recorded). Some clones in this sample may be carry-over from other donors' samples.

This clonotype has a handful of counts. The chain couples TRBV7-8 to TRBJ1-5; D possibly corresponds to TRBD1 (5 bases). Germline lookup yields CDR1 SGHVS and CDR2 FQNEAQ. There are 14 residues in the CDR3. Trimming stripped 1 base from V and 9 bases from J, with 13 bases between. The DNA for the CDR3 is TGTGCCAGCAGCTTAGGGGACCGCTTAGGGCCCCAGCATTTT. It yields the protein CASSLGDRLGPQHF.

The rearrangement uses TRBV5-6 and TRBJ1-6; D is unclear. Per the germline V gene, CDR1 is SGHDT and CDR2 is YYEEEE. The CDR3 extends over 16 amino acids. Trimming pared 4 bases from V and 4 bases from J, leaving 15 bases between. CDR3 sequence: CASSPLGSTYNSPLHF. The CDR3 nucleotides are TGTGCCAGCAGCCCTCTAGGATCAACTTATAATTCACCCCTCCACTTT.

The chain uses TRBV7-6 and TRBJ1-1; a possible D gene is TRBD1 (5 bases). The CDR3 contains 13 residues. The germline CDR1 and CDR2 sequences are SGHVS and FNYEAQ. Trimming removed 5 bases at V and 11 bases at J, with 18 bases between. The CDR3 loop reads CASSPGQGSFAFF. As DNA, the CDR3 is TGTGCCAGCAGCCCCGGTCAGGGATCTTTTGCTTTCTTT.

This chain connects TRBV7-2 to TRBJ1-6; 9 bases are a match to TRBD1. Germline CDR1 and CDR2: SGHTA and FQGNSA. The CDR3 has 15 amino acids. Trimming at V came to 3 bases and at J to 5 bases, leaving 2 bases not matched to a gene. The CDR3 region is CASSLGTGNNSPLHF. The DNA of the CDR3 is TGTGCCAGCAGCTTGGGGACAGGGAATAATTCACCCCTCCACTTT.

This clonotype turned up a few times. In DNA, the CDR3 is TGTGCCAGCAGCTTAGGTGATAGCGGGAACAATGAGCAGTTCTTC. Its protein product is CASSLGDSGNNEQFF. V is TRBV7-9 and J is TRBJ2-1; 8 nucleotides align to TRBD2. From germline, CDR1 is SEHNR and CDR2 FQNEAQ (reference sequence). The V and J ends lost 1 base and 5 bases, in that order; junction bases with no gene match: 4. The CDR3 totals 15 residues.

The V and J genes are TRBV20-1 and TRBJ1-6; perhaps TRBD1 as D (5 bases). Germline V gene lookup returns CDR1 DFQATT and CDR2 SNEGSKA (reference sequence). V lost 5 bases and J lost 10, with 21 bases in between. The CDR3 runs to 15 residues. The CDR3 DNA follows: TGCAGTGCTCCCGACAGCCAGGCACGGGGGTCACCCCTCCACTTT. This encodes CSAPDSQARGSPLHF.

This clonotype has more than one count but fewer than ten. The rearrangement links TRBV12-3 or TRBV12-4 to TRBJ1-1, with TRBD1 matching over 7 bases. J gave up 5 bases and V 6 bases, and 15 bases lay outside the gene matches. The CDR3 is 16 amino acids. The CDR3, as DNA: TGTGCCAGCAGCCCTACATACGACAGGGAAGGAACTGAAGCTTTCTTT. Translating gives CASSPTYDREGTEAFF.

V gene TRBV29-1 combines with J gene TRBJ2-5, with D unresolved. This CDR3 is built from 13 residues. Trimming stripped 0 bases from V and 5 bases from J, with 10 bases between. Germline V gives CDR1 SQVTM, CDR2 ANQGSEA. CDR3 DNA sequence: TGCAGCGTTGAAGAATTCAGTTCGGAGACCCAGTACTTC. This gives the protein CSVEEFSSETQYF.

The chain links TRBV27 to TRBJ2-7; 7 nucleotides line up with TRBD2. V was pared by 3 bases and J by 0 bases, with 5 bases of the junction left unmatched. The CDR3 runs to 15 residues. The germline CDR1 and CDR2 sequences are MNHEY and SMNVEV (reference sequence). The CDR3 loop reads CASSFGRSSSYEQYF. Here the CDR3 DNA reads TGTGCCAGCAGTTTCGGGAGGTCGAGCTCCTACGAGCAGTACTTC.

The CDR3 region is CSVDSGFGPQHF. The DNA of the CDR3 is TGCAGCGTTGATTCAGGTTTCGGGCCCCAGCATTTT. This chain links TRBV29-1 with TRBJ1-5; D is unclear. The CDR3 is made up of 12 amino acids. Trimming stripped 3 bases from V and 9 bases from J, with 12 bases between. The germline V gene encodes CDR1 SQVTM and CDR2 ANQGSEA. Filled out from reference TRBV29-1 and TRBJ1-5, the complete variable domain reads SAVISQKPSRDICQRGTSLTIQCQVDSQVTMMFWYRQQPGQSLTLIATANQGSEATYESGFVIDKFPISRPNLTFSTLTVSNMSPEDSSIYLCSVDSGFGPQHFGDGTRLSIL.

In this sample, this clonotype turned up a few times. This sequence joins TRBV28 and TRBJ1-2; 8 bases are shared with TRBD1. The CDR3 consists of 14 residues. Looked up from germline, CDR1 is MDHEN and CDR2 is SYDVKM. After removal of 3 bases from V and 7 bases from J, the junction contained 7 bases not matched to a gene. CDR3 DNA: TGTGCCAGCAGTTTTGCAGGGGGCGCAACTGGCTACACCTTC. This gives the protein CASSFAGGATGYTF.

The J gene is TRBJ1-4, the V gene TRBV28, with 10 bases matching TRBD1. This CDR3 comprises 14 residues. Trimming took 5 bases from V and 7 from J; bases not matched to a gene: 4. From germline, CDR1 is MDHEN and CDR2 SYDVKM. CDR3 sequence reads: CASSPGQGGEKLFF. The CDR3 nucleotides read TGTGCCAGCAGTCCAGGACAGGGGGGTGAAAAACTGTTTTTT.

This clonotype was observed a handful of times. The chain joins TRBV7-6 to TRBJ2-7, with a possible D match to TRBD1 (5 bases). Germline CDR1 reads SGHVS; CDR2 reads FNYEAQ. V lost 5 bases, J lost 3 bases, and 11 bases lay in between. This CDR3 is built from 13 residues. For the CDR3, the DNA is TGTGCCAGCAGCCTGGACATTGTCTACGAGCAGTACTTC. It codes for CASSLDIVYEQYF.

The chain recombines TRBV10-3 with TRBJ2-1; D may correspond to TRBD1 or TRBD2 (5 bases each). The CDR3 sequence is 16 residues long. Trimming stripped 8 bases from V and 4 bases from J, with 21 bases between. Germline lookup yields CDR1 ENHRY and CDR2 SYGVKD. The CDR3: CAIAGAGSAGYNEQFF. CDR3 sequence (DNA): TGTGCCATCGCGGGCGCAGGCAGCGCAGGGTACAATGAGCAGTTCTTC.

CDR3 residues: CASSGTGVNTGELFF. The CDR3 region has the DNA TGTGCCAGCAGTGGGACAGGGGTCAACACCGGGGAGCTGTTTTTT. The gene calls are TRBV2 and TRBJ2-2; TRBD1 agrees at 9 bases. CDR1 SNHLY and CDR2 FYNNEI come from the germline V gene. The CDR3 runs to 15 residues. V dropped 4 bases and J dropped 2; count of bases not matched to a gene: 2.

CDR3 protein: CATSRVYGDNQPQHF. In DNA, the CDR3 is TGTGCCACCAGCAGAGTCTACGGAGACAATCAGCCCCAGCATTTT. The chain uses TRBV15 and TRBJ1-5; no firm D call. Trimming took off 1 base at V and 3 bases at J, with 10 bases between the two ends. This CDR3 region has 15 residues. Germline assignment: CDR1 LNHNV and CDR2 YYDKDF (reference sequence). Based on the CDR3 plus reference TRBV15 and TRBJ1-5, the full variable domain is DAMVIQNPRYQVTQFGKPVTLSCSQTLNHNVMYWYQQKSSQAPKLLFHYYDKDFNNEADTPDNFQSRRPNTSFCFLDIRSPGLGDTAMYLCATSRVYGDNQPQHFGDGTRLSIL.

A few counts support this clonotype. The rearrangement uses TRBV5-5 and TRBJ2-5; 10 bases map to TRBD1. The germline gives CDR1 SGHKS, CDR2 YYEKEE (reference sequence). The CDR3 is made up of 14 amino acids. V dropped 7 bases and J dropped 7; count of bases not matched to a gene: 10. The CDR3 nucleotides read TGTGCCAGCGGATGGACAGGGGGGGCGGTGACCCAGTACTTC. Its translation: CASGWTGGAVTQYF.

This clonotype was detected a few times. V and J are TRBV7-4 and TRBJ2-1; D not certain. Germline values: CDR1 SGHVT, CDR2 SQSDAQ. The CDR3 is 13 residues long. Trimming removed 5 bases at V and 1 base at J, with 6 bases between. The CDR3 reads CASSPSSYNEQFF. CDR3 sequence (DNA): TGTGCCAGCAGCCCGTCTTCCTACAATGAGCAGTTCTTC.

This clonotype was recorded at least ten times. This chain uses TRBV7-2 with TRBJ1-2; the D gene is possibly TRBD1 (6 bases). V lost 5 bases, J lost 9 bases, and 13 bases lay in between. The germline V gene has CDR1 SGHTA and CDR2 FQGNSA. This CDR3 is built from 12 residues. CDR3 loop: CASSPRTASYTF. CDR3 coding DNA: TGTGCCAGCAGCCCCCGGACAGCGAGCTACACCTTC. The entire variable domain, with the rest obtained from reference TRBV7-2 and TRBJ1-2, is as follows: GAGVSQSPSNKVTEKGKDVELRCDPISGHTALYWYRQSLGQGLEFLIYFQGNSAPDKSGLPSDRFSAERTGGSVSTLTIQRTQQEDSAVYLCASSPRTASYTFGSGTRLTVV.

This clonotype was counted only a few times. In nucleotides, the CDR3 is TGTGCCAGTGCGGACCTGAGCTCCTATAATTCACCCCTCCACTTT. Protein: CASADLSSYNSPLHF. The chain has TRBV6-5 and TRBJ1-6; D is unclear. The germline V and J ends were trimmed by 9 bases and 0 bases, with 12 bases remaining between them. The CDR3 covers 15 residues. Germline CDR1 is MNHEY and CDR2 is SVGAGI.

The rearrangement links TRBV7-8 to TRBJ2-1; 9 bases map to TRBD2. Germline trimming cut 6 bases from V and 6 bases from J; bases unmatched to any gene: 9. The CDR3 runs to 15 residues. Per the germline V gene, CDR1 is SGHVS and CDR2 is FQNEAQ. CDR3: CASSPAGTSTNEQFF. CDR3 in DNA: TGTGCCAGCAGTCCTGCCGGGACTAGCACCAATGAGCAGTTCTTC. The complete variable domain, with remaining parts taken from reference TRBV7-8 and TRBJ2-1, reads GAGVSQSPRYKVAKRGQDVALRCDPISGHVSLFWYQQALGQGPEFLTYFQNEAQLDKSGLPSDRFFAERPEGSVSTLKIQRTQQEDSAVYLCASSPAGTSTNEQFFGPGTRLTVL.

V gene TRBV7-6 combines with J gene TRBJ2-7; D ambiguous. The CDR3 is made up of 12 amino acids. Germline V CDR1 and CDR2: SGHVS, FNYEAQ. V gave up 4 bases and J gave up 6 bases, with 10 bases separating them. The CDR3 loop reads CASSWALSEQYF. Written as DNA, the CDR3 is TGTGCCAGCAGCTGGGCCCTAAGCGAGCAGTACTTC.